These 16 T cell receptor beta chains originate from one sample sequenced in a study of HIV-infected patients and healthy controls. All unsorted peripheral T cells were captured because whole blood was used without fractionation. cDNA was made from about 500 ng RNA using alpha and beta constant primers. Using multiplexing indices, alpha and beta chain libraries were generated apart by chain-specific third strand synthesis. TCRdb reprocessed the 5' RACE reads via MiXCR and lists one record per CDR3 protein. Altogether 6,000 or so distinct CDR3 sequences are present, approximately 24% being singletons, with the ten largest covering more than 20%. This material consisted of blood, taken before antiretroviral therapy. Receptors were obtained from an adult with HIV infection.

The V and J genes are TRBV4-2 and TRBJ1-3; D may be TRBD1 (5 bases). Germline V CDR1 and CDR2: LGHNA, YNFKEQ. The CDR3 has 15 amino acids. V was clipped by 5 bases and J by 0 bases, with 11 bases between them. The CDR3, as DNA: TGTGCCAGCAGCTTAGGGGATTCCTCTGGAAACACCATATATTTT. As protein: CASSLGDSSGNTIYF.

This clonotype is deemed medium-sized (0.01 to 0.1%). The J gene is TRBJ2-4, the V gene TRBV11-2; maybe TRBD1 (6 bases). This CDR3 is 17 amino acids long. Trimming took 1 base from V and 3 from J, leaving 16 bases between them. CDR1 SGHAT and CDR2 FQNNGV come from the germline V gene. DNA for the CDR3: TGTGCCAGCAGCTTAGCCCCCCAACAGGGCTACAAAAACATTCAGTACTTC. This gives the protein CASSLAPQQGYKNIQYF.

This clonotype was seen at least ten times. The chain uses TRBV14 and TRBJ2-1, with no clear D. Trimming took 0 bases from V and 1 from J, leaving 10 bases between them. Per the germline V gene, CDR1 is SGHDN and CDR2 is FVKESK. This CDR3 comprises 16 residues. The CDR3 DNA reads as TGTGCCAGCAGCCAAGATGAGACCGATTCCTACAATGAGCAGTTCTTC. Protein product: CASSQDETDSYNEQFF. The variable domain in full, completed from reference TRBV14 and TRBJ2-1, reads EAGVTQFPSHSVIEKGQTVTLRCDPISGHDNLYWYRRVMGKEIKFLLHFVKESKQDESGMPNNRFLAERTGGTYSTLKVQPAELEDSGVYFCASSQDETDSYNEQFFGPGTRLTVL.

Concerning this clonotype: One base away lies a much larger clone, so this may be a sequencing read error. The rearrangement joins TRBV3-1 to TRBJ1-2; no clear D. The length of the CDR3 is 13 residues. The V end lost 4 bases, the J end lost 6 bases, and 12 bases lay between the germline ends. Germline CDR1 LGHDT, CDR2 YNNKEL (reference sequence). Written as DNA, the CDR3 is TGTGCCAGCAGCCCCACCCTCGCCAATGGCTACACCTTC. Amino acid sequence: CASSPTLANGYTF.

By share of the sample, this clonotype is medium-sized. The chain combines TRBV6-2 or TRBV6-3 with TRBJ2-2; 12 nucleotides match TRBD2. This CDR3 is 15 amino acids long. The J segment lost 4 bases and the V segment lost 5 bases, leaving 2 bases of the junction unmatched. The germline V gene has CDR1 MNHEY and CDR2 SVGEGT. CDR3 nucleotides: TGTGCCAGCAGTCCGGGACTAGCGGGCACCGGGGAGCTGTTTTTT. Residues: CASSPGLAGTGELFF.

This clonotype came up many times. V is TRBV12-3 or TRBV12-4 and J is TRBJ2-5; D is ambiguous. V was pared by 7 bases and J by 0 bases, with 9 bases between. This CDR3 contains 13 residues. The CDR3 loop reads CASNVWDQETQYF. CDR3 sequence (DNA): TGTGCCAGCAATGTCTGGGACCAAGAGACCCAGTACTTC.

The chain recombines TRBV10-3 with TRBJ1-5; 7 bases line up with TRBD1. CDR1 and CDR2 from the germline V gene are ENHRY and SYGVKD. Trimming took 7 bases from V and 3 from J; bases not matched to a gene: 3. The CDR3 is made up of 13 amino acids. Here the CDR3 DNA reads TGTGCCATCACCGGACAGGCCAATCAGCCCCAGCATTTT. Protein: CAITGQANQPQHF.

This clonotype was seen ten or more times. V gene TRBV20-1 combines with J gene TRBJ2-7; 8 bases align to TRBD1. The J segment lost 6 bases and the V segment lost 3 bases, leaving 7 bases of the junction unmatched. Germline V gene lookup returns CDR1 DFQATT and CDR2 SNEGSKA (reference sequence). CDR3 length: 13 amino acids. CDR3 in amino acids: CSASGTGGLEQYF. DNA for the CDR3: TGCAGTGCTAGCGGAACAGGGGGACTCGAGCAGTACTTC.

This clonotype rates as medium-sized. This chain uses TRBV12-3 or TRBV12-4 with TRBJ2-5, with D perhaps matching TRBD1 (6 bases). Trimming shortened V by 4 bases and J by 1 base, and 7 bases separated the two germline ends. The CDR3 loop spans 13 amino acids. CDR3 sequence: CASSWDTQETQYF. DNA for the CDR3: TGTGCCAGCAGTTGGGACACCCAAGAGACCCAGTACTTC.

This clonotype qualifies as medium-sized. The chain is built from TRBV5-6 and TRBJ1-1, with 12 bases identical to TRBD1. Germline CDR1 SGHDT, CDR2 YYEEEE. Losses at the gene ends were 4 bases for V and 7 bases for J; bases not matched to a gene: 8. The CDR3 has 15 amino acids. The DNA of the CDR3 is TGTGCCAGCAGCGGCCCGGGACAGGGGGCATTTGAAGCTTTCTTT. Its protein product is CASSGPGQGAFEAFF.

Judged by abundance, this clonotype is medium-sized (0.01 to 0.1%). The chain links TRBV18 to TRBJ1-1, with 7 bases that match TRBD1. Trimming removed 0 bases from V and 0 bases from J; junction bases left unmatched: 7. Germline-derived CDR1 and CDR2 are KGHSH and LQKENI. There are 17 residues in the CDR3. The chain's CDR3 is CASSPPGSGGMNTEAFF. CDR3 sequence (DNA): TGTGCCAGCTCACCACCGGGGTCAGGGGGGATGAACACTGAAGCTTTCTTT.

By share, this clonotype counts as medium-sized (0.01 to 0.1%). The rearrangement joins TRBV12-2 to TRBJ2-6; the D segment call TRBD1 is taken from the table without a DNA check. TRBV12-2 is assigned pseudogene status. The CDR3 length is 18 residues. As DNA, the CDR3 is TGTGCAAGTCGCTGCAGGGGGTTAGGGTCCTCTGGGGCCAACGTCCTGACTTTC. Its protein is CASRCRGLGSSGANVLTF.

This clonotype is medium-sized in the sample. V gene TRBV12-3 or TRBV12-4 combines with J gene TRBJ2-5, with 10 bases aligning to TRBD1. The ends lost 6 bases at V and 5 bases at J; junction bases unmatched: 12. The CDR3 is 16 residues long. The CDR3 nucleotides read TGTGCCAGCAGCCGGAGCCCGGGACAGGGGTGGGAGACCCAGTACTTC. The encoded protein is CASSRSPGQGWETQYF.

In this sample, this clonotype is medium-sized. This chain joins TRBV6-5 and TRBJ1-2; possible D gene TRBD1, 5 bases. Germline V CDR1 and CDR2: MNHEY, SVGAGI. The ends were cut back, 0 bases at V and 8 bases at J, with 13 bases in the middle. CDR3 length equals 14 residues. CDR3 region: CASSYSPRGGGYTF. CDR3 DNA: TGTGCCAGCAGTTACTCCCCTCGGGGCGGCGGCTACACCTTC.

This chain joins TRBV5-6 and TRBJ2-1; possible D gene TRBD2, 7 bases. The V end was cut by 6 bases, the J end by 4 bases, with 17 bases between. CDR1 and CDR2 from the germline V gene are SGHDT and YYEEEE. The CDR3 is made up of 15 amino acids. CDR3 amino acids: CASTSRGAKYNEQFF. In DNA form, the CDR3 reads TGTGCCAGCACCTCCCGGGGGGCCAAGTACAATGAGCAGTTCTTC.

J is TRBJ2-3 and V is TRBV4-2, with D maybe TRBD1 (6 bases). CDR1 and CDR2 from the germline V gene are LGHNA and YNFKEQ. The CDR3 totals 17 residues. V was clipped by 4 bases and J by 6 bases, with 23 bases between them. CDR3 sequence: CASSLQGSQGTGDTQYF. Written as DNA, the CDR3 is TGTGCCAGCAGCCTACAAGGGTCACAGGGAACTGGGGATACGCAGTATTTT.